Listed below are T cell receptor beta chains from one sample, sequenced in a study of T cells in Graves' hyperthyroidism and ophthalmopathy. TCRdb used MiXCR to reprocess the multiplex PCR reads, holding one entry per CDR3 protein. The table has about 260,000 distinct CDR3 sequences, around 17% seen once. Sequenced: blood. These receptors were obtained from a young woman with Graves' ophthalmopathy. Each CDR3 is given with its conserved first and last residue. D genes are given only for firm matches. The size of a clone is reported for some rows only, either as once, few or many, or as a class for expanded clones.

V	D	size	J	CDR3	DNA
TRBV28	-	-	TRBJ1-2	CASTPGYPYGYTF	TGTGCCAGTACCCCGGGGTACCCCTATGGCTACACCTTC
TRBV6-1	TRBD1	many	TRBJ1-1	CASINMDRGRKGAFF	TGTGCCAGCATAAACATGGACAGGGGGCGGAAGGGAGCTTTCTTT
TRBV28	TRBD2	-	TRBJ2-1	CAGGTSGDNEQFF	TGTGCCGGGGGGACTAGCGGAGACAATGAGCAGTTCTTC
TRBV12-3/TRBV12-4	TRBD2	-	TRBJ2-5	CASRRLAGAGETQYF	TGTGCCAGCAGAAGACTAGCGGGGGCCGGGGAGACCCAGTACTTC
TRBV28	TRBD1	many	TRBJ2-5	CASSLFGQGTQETQYF	TGTGCCAGCAGTTTATTTGGACAGGGCACACAAGAGACCCAGTACTTC
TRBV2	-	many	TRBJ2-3	CASTEAASTDTQYF	TGTGCCAGCACTGAAGCGGCTAGCACAGATACGCAGTATTTT
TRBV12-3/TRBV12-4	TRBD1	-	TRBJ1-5	CASGDSGTGGSRQPQHF	TGTGCCAGCGGAGATTCCGGGACAGGGGGAAGTCGGCAGCCCCAGCATTTT
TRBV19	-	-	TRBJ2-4	CASSIQMAGTGKNIQYF	TGTGCCAGTAGTATTCAAATGGCAGGGACTGGCAAAAACATTCAGTACTTC
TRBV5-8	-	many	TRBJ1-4	CASSKDTATNEKLFF	TGTGCCAGCAGCAAGGACACAGCAACTAATGAAAAACTGTTTTTT
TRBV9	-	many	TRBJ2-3	CASSVATGKAGTDTQYF	TGTGCCAGCAGCGTAGCCACCGGTAAAGCGGGCACAGATACGCAGTATTTT
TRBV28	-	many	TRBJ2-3	CASSLKGTQYF	TGTGCCAGCAGCTTAAAGGGAACGCAGTATTTT
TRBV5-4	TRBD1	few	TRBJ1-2	CASSLDGQGYGYTF	TGTGCCAGCAGCTTGGACGGACAGGGATATGGCTACACCTTC
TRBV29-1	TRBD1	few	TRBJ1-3	CSVVTGAVGNTIYF	TGCAGCGTTGTGACAGGGGCTGTAGGAAACACCATATATTTT
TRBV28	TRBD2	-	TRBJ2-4	CASSLASGAKNIQYF	TGTGCCAGCAGTTTGGCTAGCGGGGCTAAAAACATTCAGTACTTC
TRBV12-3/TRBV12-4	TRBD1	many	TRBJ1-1	CASSLGGTGPAEAFF	TGTGCCAGCAGTTTAGGGGGGACAGGGCCAGCTGAAGCTTTCTTT
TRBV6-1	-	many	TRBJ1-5	CASSEVVGQPQHF	TGTGCCAGCAGTGAAGTAGTAGGTCAGCCCCAGCATTTT
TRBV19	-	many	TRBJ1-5	CASKLRGRNQPQHF	TGTGCCAGTAAGCTCAGGGGACGCAATCAGCCCCAGCATTTT
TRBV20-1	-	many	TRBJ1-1	CSARDLKGPTEAFF	TGCAGTGCTAGAGATCTGAAGGGGCCCACTGAAGCTTTCTTT
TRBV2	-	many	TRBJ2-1	CASSLRDGYNEQFF	TGTGCCAGCAGTCTCCGAGACGGATACAATGAGCAGTTCTTC
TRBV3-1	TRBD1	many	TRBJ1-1	CASSQDPGGRTEAFF	TGTGCCAGCAGCCAAGATCCAGGGGGAAGGACTGAAGCTTTCTTT
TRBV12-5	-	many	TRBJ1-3	CASGLVWVSTSGNTIYF	TGTGCTAGTGGTTTGGTATGGGTCAGTACCTCTGGAAACACCATATATTTT
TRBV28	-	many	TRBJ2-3	CASTPRQRVASTDTQYF	TGTGCCAGCACCCCACGACAAAGAGTTGCTAGCACAGATACGCAGTATTTT
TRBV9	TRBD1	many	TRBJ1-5	CASSVGGTEPQHF	TGTGCCAGCAGCGTAGGGGGGACAGAGCCCCAGCATTTT
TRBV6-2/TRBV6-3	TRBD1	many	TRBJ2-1	CASSRDRNKQFF	TGTGCCAGCAGCCGGGACAGGAATAAGCAGTTCTTC
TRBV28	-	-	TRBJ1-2	CASRLEGYGYTF	TGTGCCAGCAGGTTAGAGGGTTATGGCTACACCTTC
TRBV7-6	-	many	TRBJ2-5	CASSLARKTQYF	TGTGCCAGCAGCTTAGCGCGAAAGACCCAGTACTTC
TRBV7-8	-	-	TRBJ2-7	CASSPPPGGNTGELAREQYF	TGTGCCAGCAGCCCCCCGCCAGGGGGGAACACCGGGGAGCTCGCTAGAGAGCAGTACTTC
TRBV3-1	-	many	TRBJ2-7	CASSQGTGTYEQYF	TGTGCCAGCAGCCAAGGTACCGGGACCTACGAGCAGTACTTC
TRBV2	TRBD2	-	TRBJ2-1	CASSEGRGGNEQFF	TGTGCCAGCAGTGAAGGACGGGGGGGCAATGAGCAGTTCTTC
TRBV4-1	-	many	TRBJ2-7	CASSQVGDSSYEQYF	TGCGCCAGCAGCCAAGTCGGGGATAGCTCCTACGAGCAGTACTTC
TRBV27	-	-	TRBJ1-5	CASSSLGGNPPQPQHF	TGTGCCAGCAGTTCGCTTGGGGGGAACCCCCCTCAGCCCCAGCATTTT
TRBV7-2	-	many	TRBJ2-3	CASSLRGADTQYF	TGTGCCAGCAGCTTGAGGGGGGCAGATACGCAGTATTTT
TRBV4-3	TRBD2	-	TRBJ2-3	CASSLGSWEGRADTQYF	TGCGCCAGCAGCCTAGGGTCTTGGGAGGGCCGGGCAGATACGCAGTATTTT
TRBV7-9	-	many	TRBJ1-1	CASSPRQYTEAFF	TGTGCCAGCAGCCCTCGACAGTACACTGAAGCTTTCTTT
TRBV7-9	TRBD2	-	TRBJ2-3	CASSSGTSGAPSTDTQYF	TGTGCCAGCAGCTCTGGGACTAGCGGAGCTCCTAGCACAGATACGCAGTATTTT
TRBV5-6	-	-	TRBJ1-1	CASSAPGGVGTEAFF	TGTGCCAGCAGCGCCCCGGGGGGGGTTGGCACTGAAGCTTTCTTT
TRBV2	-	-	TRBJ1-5	CASCGQGGISNQPQHF	TGTGCCAGCTGTGGGCAGGGCGGTATAAGCAATCAGCCCCAGCATTTT
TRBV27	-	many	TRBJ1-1	CASSRSGGPMNTEAFF	TGTGCCAGCAGTAGGTCGGGCGGGCCTATGAACACTGAAGCTTTCTTT
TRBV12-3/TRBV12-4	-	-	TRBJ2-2	CASSFGSIDLGTPAGELFF	TGTGCCAGCAGTTTCGGATCAATAGACTTAGGTACCCCCGCCGGGGAGCTGTTTTTT
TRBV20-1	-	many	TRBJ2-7	CSARDPAFSEIYEQYF	TGCAGTGCTAGAGACCCGGCCTTTAGCGAGATCTACGAGCAGTACTTC
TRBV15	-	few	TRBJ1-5	CATSPQGGSNQPQHF	TGTGCCACCAGCCCCCAGGGCGGTAGCAATCAGCCCCAGCATTTT
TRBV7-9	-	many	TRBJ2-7	CASSLGPATEQYF	TGTGCCAGCAGCTTAGGCCCAGCCACCGAGCAGTACTTC
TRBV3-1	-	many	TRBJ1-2	CASSQTTASYTF	TGTGCCAGCAGCCAGACGACTGCAAGCTACACCTTC
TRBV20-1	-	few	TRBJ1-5	CSAPVGARNQPQHF	TGCAGTGCCCCTGTGGGGGCGCGGAATCAGCCCCAGCATTTT
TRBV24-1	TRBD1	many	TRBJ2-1	CATSRGQGYNEQFF	TGTGCCACCAGTAGGGGACAGGGATACAATGAGCAGTTCTTC
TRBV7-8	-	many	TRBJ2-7	CASSLTRGDYEQYF	TGTGCCAGCAGCTTAACCAGGGGGGATTACGAGCAGTACTTC
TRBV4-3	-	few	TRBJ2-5	CASSPSKSYQETQYF	TGCGCCAGCAGCCCCAGCAAATCTTACCAAGAGACCCAGTACTTC
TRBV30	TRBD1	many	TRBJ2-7	CAWSPMTGNEQYF	TGTGCCTGGAGTCCAATGACAGGGAACGAGCAGTACTTC
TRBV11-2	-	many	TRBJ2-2	CASSWGVTGELFF	TGTGCCAGCAGCTGGGGGGTTACCGGGGAGCTGTTTTTT
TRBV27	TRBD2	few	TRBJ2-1	CASSPSSGRYNEQFF	TGTGCCAGCAGCCCTTCTAGCGGGCGCTACAATGAGCAGTTCTTC
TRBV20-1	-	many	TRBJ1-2	CSASRDANGYTF	TGCAGTGCTAGCCGGGACGCCAATGGCTACACCTTC
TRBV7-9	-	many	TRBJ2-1	CASSPHDGSSYNEQFF	TGTGCCAGCAGCCCACACGACGGGAGCTCCTACAATGAGCAGTTCTTC
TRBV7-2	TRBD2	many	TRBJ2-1	CASNTLAGGGMARYNEQFF	TGTGCCAGCAACACCCTAGCGGGGGGGGGAATGGCGAGATACAATGAGCAGTTCTTC
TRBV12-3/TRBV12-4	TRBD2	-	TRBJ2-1	CASRSGVNNEQFF	TGTGCCAGCAGAAGCGGGGTCAACAATGAGCAGTTCTTC